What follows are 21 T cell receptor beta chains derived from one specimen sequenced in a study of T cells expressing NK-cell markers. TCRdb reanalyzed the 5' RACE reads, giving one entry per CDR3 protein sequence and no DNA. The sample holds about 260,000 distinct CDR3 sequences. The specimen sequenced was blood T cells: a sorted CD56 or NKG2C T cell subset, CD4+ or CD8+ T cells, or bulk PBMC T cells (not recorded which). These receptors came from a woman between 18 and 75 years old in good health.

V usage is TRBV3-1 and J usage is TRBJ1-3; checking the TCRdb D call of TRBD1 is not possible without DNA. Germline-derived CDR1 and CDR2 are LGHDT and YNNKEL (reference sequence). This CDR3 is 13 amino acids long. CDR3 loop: CASSQGGGNTIYF.

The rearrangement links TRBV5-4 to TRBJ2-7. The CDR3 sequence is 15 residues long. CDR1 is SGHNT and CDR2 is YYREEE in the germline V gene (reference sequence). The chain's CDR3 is CASSLRATSSYEQYF.

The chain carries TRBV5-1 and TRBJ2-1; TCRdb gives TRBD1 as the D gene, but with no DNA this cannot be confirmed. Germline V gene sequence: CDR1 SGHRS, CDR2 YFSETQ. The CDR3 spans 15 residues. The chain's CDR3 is CASSPGTGIYNEQFF.

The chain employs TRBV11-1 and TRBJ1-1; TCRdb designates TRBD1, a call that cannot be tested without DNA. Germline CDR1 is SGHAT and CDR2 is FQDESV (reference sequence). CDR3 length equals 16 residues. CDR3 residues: CASSLMVGLLDTEAFF.

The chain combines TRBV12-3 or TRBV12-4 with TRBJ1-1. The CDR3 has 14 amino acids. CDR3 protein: CASSRNLVNTEAFF.

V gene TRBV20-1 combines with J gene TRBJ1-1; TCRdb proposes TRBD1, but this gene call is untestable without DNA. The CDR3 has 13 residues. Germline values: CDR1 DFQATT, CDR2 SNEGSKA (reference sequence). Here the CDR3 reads CSAEDPGQNEAFF.

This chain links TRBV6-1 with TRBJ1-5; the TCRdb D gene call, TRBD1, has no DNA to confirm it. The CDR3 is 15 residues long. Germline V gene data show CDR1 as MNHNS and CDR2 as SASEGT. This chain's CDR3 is CASSDEDRANQPQHF.

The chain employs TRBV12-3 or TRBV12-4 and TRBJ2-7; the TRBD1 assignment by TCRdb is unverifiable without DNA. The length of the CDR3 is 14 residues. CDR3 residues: CASRVGGATYEQYF.

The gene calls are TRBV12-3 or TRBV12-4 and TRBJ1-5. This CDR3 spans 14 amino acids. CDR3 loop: CASSLGQLRQPQHF.

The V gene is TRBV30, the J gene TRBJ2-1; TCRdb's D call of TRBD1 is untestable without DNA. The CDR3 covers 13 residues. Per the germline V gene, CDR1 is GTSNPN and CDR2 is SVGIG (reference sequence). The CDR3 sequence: CAWKGTQDNEQFF.

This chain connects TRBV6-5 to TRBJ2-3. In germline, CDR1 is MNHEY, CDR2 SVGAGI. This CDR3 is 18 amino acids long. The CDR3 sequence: CASSYSWSSPLSTDTQYF.

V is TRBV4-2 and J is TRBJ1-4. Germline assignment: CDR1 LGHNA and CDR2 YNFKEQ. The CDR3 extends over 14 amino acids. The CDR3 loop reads CASSQDLLREKLFF.

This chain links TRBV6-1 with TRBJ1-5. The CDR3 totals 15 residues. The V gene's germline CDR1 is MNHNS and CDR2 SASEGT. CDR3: CASTEAGYSNQPQHF.

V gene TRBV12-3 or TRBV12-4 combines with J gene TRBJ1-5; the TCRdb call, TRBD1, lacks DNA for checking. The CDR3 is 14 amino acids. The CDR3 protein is CASSLTTGGQPQHF.

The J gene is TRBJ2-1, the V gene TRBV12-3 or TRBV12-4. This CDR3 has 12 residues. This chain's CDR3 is CASSLGPPLGFF.

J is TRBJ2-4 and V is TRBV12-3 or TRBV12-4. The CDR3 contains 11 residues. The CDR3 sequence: CASLAKDIQYF.

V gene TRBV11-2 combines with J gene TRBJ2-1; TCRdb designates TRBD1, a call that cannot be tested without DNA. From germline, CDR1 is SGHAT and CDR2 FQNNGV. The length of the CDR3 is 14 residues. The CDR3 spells CASSPLTFYNEQFF.

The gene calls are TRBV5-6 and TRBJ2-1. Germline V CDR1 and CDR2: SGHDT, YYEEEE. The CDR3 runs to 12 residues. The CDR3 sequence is CASSLRVNEQFF. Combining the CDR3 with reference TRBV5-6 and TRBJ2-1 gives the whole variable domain DAGVTQSPTHLIKTRGQQVTLRCSPKSGHDTVSWYQQALGQGPQFIFQYYEEEERQRGNFPDRFSGHQFPNYSSELNVNALLLGDSALYLCASSLRVNEQFFGPGTRLTVL.

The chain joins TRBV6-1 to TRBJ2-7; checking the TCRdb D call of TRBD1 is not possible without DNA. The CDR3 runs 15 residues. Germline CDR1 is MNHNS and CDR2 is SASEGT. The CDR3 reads CASRTNRDRAYEQYF.

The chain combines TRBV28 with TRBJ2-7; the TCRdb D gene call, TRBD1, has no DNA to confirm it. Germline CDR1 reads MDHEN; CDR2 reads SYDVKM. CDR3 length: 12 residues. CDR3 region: CASIDRGGEQYF. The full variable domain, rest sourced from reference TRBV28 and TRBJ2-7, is DVKVTQSSRYLVKRTGEKVFLECVQDMDHENMFWYRQDPGLGLRLIYFSYDVKMKEKGDIPEGYSVSREKKERFSLILESASTNQTSMYLCASIDRGGEQYFGPGTRLTVT.

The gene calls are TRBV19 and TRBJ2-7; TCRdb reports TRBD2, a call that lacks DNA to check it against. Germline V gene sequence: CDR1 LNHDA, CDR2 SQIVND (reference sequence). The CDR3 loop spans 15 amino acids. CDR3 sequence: CATSNLGEAGYEQYF.